The present TCR beta chain was sequenced within a study of beta chain features in type 1 diabetes. General study points: Among patients with Type 1 diabetes, TCRB CDR3s were moderately but significantly shorter in every one of the four CD4+ subsets.

Only one count was recorded for this clone. What it binds is not known. Every isolated RNA sample was fully reverse transcribed, so sequencing captured expressed TCRB transcripts. Average reads for naive, central memory and regulatory T cell samples were about 4 million. The assay was immunoSEQ multiplex PCR, and TCRdb's table has in-frame clones only and misses some. Of around 40,000 clones listed, 65% to 80% are singletons. Germline CDR1 and CDR2: KGHSH and LQKENI. V shed 3 bases, J shed 7 bases, and the junction held 5 bases outside the gene matches. This CDR3 is built from 14 residues. This chain links TRBV18 with TRBJ1-5; 8 nucleotides agree with TRBD1. Sequences were obtained from Tregs from blood. This clonotype was obtained from a man between 25 and 39 years old with type 1 diabetes. Some clones in this sample may be carry-over from other donors' samples. The CDR3 nucleotides are TGTGCCAGCTCACCGGACAGGGAGAACCAGCCCCAGCATTTT. Amino acid sequence: CASSPDRENQPQHF.